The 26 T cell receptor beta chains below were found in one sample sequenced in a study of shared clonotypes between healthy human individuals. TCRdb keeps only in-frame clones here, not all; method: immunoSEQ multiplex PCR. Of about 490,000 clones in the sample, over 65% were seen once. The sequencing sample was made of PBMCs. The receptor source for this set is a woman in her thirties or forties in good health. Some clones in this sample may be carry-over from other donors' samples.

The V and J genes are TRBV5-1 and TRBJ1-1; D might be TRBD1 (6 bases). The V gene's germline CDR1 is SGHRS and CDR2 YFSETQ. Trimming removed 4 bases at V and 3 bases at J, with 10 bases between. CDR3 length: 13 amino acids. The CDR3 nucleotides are TGCGCCAGCAGCCTCGGACAGTACACTGAAGCTTTCTTT. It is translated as CASSLGQYTEAFF.

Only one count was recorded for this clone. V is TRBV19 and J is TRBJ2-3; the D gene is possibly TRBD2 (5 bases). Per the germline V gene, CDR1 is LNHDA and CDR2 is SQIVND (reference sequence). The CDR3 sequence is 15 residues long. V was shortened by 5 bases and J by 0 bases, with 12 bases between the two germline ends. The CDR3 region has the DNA TGTGCCAGTAGTCCCCTAGCCCAGAGCACAGATACGCAGTATTTT. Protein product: CASSPLAQSTDTQYF.

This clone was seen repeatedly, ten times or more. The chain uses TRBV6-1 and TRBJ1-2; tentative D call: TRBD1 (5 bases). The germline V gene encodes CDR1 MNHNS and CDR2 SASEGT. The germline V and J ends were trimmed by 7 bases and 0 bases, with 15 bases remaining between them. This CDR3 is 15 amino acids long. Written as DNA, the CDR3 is TGTGCCAGCACCCCGACAGACTATGCTAACTATGGCTACACCTTC. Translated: CASTPTDYANYGYTF.

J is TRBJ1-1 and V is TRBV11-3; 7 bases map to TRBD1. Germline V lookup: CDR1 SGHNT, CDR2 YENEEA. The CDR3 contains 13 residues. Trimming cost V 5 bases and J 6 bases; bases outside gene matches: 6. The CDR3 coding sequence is TGTGCCAGCAGCCCAGGGGGGGGGTCTGAAGCTTTCTTT. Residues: CASSPGGGSEAFF.

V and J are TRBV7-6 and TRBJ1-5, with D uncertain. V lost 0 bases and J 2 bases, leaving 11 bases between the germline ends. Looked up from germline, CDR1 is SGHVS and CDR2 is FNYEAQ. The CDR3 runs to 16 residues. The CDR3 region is CASSLAPWTGNQPQHF. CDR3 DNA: TGTGCCAGCAGCTTAGCACCATGGACCGGCAATCAGCCCCAGCATTTT.

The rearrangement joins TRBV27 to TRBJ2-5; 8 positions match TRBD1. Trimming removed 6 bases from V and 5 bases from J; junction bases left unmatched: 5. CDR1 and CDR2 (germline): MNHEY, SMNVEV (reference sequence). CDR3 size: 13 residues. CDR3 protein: CASRGTGRETQYF. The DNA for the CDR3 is TGTGCCAGCAGAGGGACAGGAAGGGAGACCCAGTACTTC.

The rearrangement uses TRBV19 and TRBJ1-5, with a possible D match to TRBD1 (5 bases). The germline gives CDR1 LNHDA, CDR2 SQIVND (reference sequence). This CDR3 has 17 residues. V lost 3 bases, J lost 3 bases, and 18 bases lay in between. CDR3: CASSMLPSAGHNQPQHF. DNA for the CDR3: TGTGCCAGTAGTATGTTGCCCTCGGCAGGGCACAATCAGCCCCAGCATTTT.

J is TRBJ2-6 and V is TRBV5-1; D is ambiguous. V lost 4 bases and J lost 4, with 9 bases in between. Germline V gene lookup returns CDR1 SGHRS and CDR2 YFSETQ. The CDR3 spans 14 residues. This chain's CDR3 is CASSQIPGANVLTF. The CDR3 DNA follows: TGCGCCAGCAGCCAAATTCCAGGGGCCAACGTCCTGACTTTC. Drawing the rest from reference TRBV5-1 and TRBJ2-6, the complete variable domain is KAGVTQTPRYLIKTRGQQVTLSCSPISGHRSVSWYQQTPGQGLQFLFEYFSETQRNKGNFPGRFSGRQFSNSRSEMNVSTLELGDSALYLCASSQIPGANVLTFGAGSRLTVL.

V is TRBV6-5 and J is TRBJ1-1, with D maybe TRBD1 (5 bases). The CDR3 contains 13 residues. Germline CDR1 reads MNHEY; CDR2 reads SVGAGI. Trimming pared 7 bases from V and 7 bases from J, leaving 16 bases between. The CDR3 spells CASTRGRHNEAFF. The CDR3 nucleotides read TGTGCCAGCACTCGGGGCCGGCATAATGAAGCTTTCTTT.

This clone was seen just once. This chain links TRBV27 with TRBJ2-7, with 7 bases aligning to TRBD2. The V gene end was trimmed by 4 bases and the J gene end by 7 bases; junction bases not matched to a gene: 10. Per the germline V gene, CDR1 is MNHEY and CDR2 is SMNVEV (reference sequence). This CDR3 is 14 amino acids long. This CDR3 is CASSSGLAAREQYF. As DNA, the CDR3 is TGTGCCAGCAGTTCCGGCCTAGCGGCCAGGGAGCAGTACTTC.

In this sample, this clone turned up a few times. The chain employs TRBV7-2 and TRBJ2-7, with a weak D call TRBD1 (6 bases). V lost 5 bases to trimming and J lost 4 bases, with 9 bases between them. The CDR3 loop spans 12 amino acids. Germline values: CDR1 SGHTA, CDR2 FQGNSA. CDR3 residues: CASSAQGYEQYF. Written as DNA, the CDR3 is TGTGCCAGCAGCGCACAGGGTTACGAGCAGTACTTC.

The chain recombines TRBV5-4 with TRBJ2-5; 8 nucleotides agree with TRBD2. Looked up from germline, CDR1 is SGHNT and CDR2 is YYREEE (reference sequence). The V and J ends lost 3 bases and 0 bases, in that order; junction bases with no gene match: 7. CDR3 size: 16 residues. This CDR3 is CASSSGLAGNQETQYF. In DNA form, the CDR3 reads TGTGCCAGCAGCTCGGGCCTAGCGGGTAACCAAGAGACCCAGTACTTC.

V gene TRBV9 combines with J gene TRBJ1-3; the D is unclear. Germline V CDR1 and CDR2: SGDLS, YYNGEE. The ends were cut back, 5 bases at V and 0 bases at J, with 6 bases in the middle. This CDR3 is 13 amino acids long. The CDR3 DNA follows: TGTGCCAGCAGTAAGGACTCTGGAAACACCATATATTTT. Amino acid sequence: CASSKDSGNTIYF. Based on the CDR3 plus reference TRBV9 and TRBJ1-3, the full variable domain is DSGVTQTPKHLITATGQRVTLRCSPRSGDLSVYWYQQSLDQGLQFLIQYYNGEERAKGNILERFSAQQFPDLHSELNLSSLELGDSALYFCASSKDSGNTIYFGEGSWLTVV.

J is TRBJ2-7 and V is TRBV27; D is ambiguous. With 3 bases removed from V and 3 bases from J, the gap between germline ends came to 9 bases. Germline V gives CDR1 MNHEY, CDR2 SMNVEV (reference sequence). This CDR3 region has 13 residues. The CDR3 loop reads CASSFGRIYEQYF. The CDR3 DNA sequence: TGTGCCAGCAGTTTTGGACGAATCTACGAGCAGTACTTC.

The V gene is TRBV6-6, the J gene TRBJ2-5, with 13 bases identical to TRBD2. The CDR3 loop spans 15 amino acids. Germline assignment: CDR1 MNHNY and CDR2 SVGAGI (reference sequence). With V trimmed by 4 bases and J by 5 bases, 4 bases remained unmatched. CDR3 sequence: CASSSLAGGSETQYF. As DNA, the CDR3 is TGTGCCAGCAGTTCACTAGCGGGAGGGTCGGAGACCCAGTACTTC.

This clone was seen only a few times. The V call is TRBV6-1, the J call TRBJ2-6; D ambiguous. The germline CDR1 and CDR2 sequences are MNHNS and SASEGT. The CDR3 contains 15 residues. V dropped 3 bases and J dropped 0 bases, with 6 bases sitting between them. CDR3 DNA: TGTGCCAGCAGTGACAGCTACTCTGGGGCCAACGTCCTGACTTTC. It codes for CASSDSYSGANVLTF.

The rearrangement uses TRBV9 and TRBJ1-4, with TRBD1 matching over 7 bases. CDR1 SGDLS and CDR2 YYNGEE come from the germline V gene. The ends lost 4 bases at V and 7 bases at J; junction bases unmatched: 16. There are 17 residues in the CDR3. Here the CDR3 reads CASSPRDRRGLSEKLFF. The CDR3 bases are TGTGCCAGCAGCCCCCGGGACAGAAGAGGCCTGAGTGAAAAACTGTTTTTT.

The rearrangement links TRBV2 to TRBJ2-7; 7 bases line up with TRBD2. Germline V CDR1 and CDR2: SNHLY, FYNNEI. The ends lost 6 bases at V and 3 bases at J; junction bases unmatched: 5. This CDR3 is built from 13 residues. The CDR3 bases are TGTGCCAGCAGGGCGGGAGCCCACTACGAGCAGTACTTC. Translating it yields CASRAGAHYEQYF.

Here the CDR3 DNA reads TGCGCCAGCAGCTGGGACTATGATACGCAGTATTTT. It yields the protein CASSWDYDTQYF. This chain uses TRBV5-1 with TRBJ2-3; 7 bases are shared with TRBD2. This CDR3 is built from 12 residues. V dropped 3 bases and J dropped 6; count of bases not matched to a gene: 1. The germline gives CDR1 SGHRS, CDR2 YFSETQ.

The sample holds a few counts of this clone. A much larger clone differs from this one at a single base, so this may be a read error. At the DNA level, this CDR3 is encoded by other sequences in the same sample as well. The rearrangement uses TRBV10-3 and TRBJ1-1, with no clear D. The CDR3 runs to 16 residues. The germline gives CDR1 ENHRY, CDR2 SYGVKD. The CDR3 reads CAISESRGIGSAEAFF. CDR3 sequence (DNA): TGTGCCATCAGTGAGTCTCGGGGTATAGGTTCGGCTGAAGCCTTCTTT.

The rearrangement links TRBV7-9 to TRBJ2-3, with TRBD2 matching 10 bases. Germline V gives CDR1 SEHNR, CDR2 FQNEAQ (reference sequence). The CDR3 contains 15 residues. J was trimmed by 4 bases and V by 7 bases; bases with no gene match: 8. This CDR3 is CASTPGTSVADTQYF. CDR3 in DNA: TGTGCCAGCACCCCTGGGACTAGCGTGGCAGATACGCAGTATTTT.

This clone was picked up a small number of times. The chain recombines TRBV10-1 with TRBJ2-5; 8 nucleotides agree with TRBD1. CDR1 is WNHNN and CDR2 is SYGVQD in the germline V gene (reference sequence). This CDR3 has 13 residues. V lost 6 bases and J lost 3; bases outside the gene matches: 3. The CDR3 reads CASSAGGEETQYF. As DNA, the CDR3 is TGCGCCAGCAGCGCAGGGGGCGAAGAGACCCAGTACTTC.

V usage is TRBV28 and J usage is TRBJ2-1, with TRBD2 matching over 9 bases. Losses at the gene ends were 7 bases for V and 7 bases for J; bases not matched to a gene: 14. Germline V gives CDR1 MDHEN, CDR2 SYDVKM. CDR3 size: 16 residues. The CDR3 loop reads CASIPLPSGTGNEQFF. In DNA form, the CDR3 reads TGTGCCAGCATCCCATTGCCTAGCGGGACGGGAAATGAGCAGTTCTTC. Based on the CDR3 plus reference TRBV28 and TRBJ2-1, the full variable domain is DVKVTQSSRYLVKRTGEKVFLECVQDMDHENMFWYRQDPGLGLRLIYFSYDVKMKEKGDIPEGYSVSREKKERFSLILESASTNQTSMYLCASIPLPSGTGNEQFFGPGTRLTVL.

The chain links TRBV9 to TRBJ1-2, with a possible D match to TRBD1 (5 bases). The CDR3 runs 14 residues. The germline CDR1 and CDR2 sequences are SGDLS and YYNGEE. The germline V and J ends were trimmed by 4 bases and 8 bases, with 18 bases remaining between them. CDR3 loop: CASSPRDSVGGYTF. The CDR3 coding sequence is TGTGCCAGCAGCCCCAGGGATTCAGTGGGGGGCTACACCTTC.

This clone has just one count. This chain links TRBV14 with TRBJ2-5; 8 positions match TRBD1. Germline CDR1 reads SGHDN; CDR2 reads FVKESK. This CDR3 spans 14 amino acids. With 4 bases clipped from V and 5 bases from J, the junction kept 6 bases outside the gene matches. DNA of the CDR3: TGTGCCAGCAGCCCCGGGACAGGAGGGGAGACCCAGTACTTC. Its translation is CASSPGTGGETQYF.

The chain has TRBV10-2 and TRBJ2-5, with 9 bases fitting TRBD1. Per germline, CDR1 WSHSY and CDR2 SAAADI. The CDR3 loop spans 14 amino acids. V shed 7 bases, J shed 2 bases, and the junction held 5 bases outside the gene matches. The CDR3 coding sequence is TGCGCCAGCACCAAGGACAGGGGACAAGAGACCCAGTACTTC. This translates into CASTKDRGQETQYF.